This T cell receptor beta chain originates from a study of blood T cell repertoires in COVID-19. Original data processing: Reference gene primers were amplified, and this amplification served to estimate nucleated cell counts. Using immunoSEQ multiplex PCR, the repertoire was profiled, and TCRdb retains in-frame clones only, with some absent. V, J and clone size are taken as reported in that table, and D and trimming were inferred from the DNA itself. The table includes about 140,000 clones, under 85% detected once. Only a few counts were recorded for this clone. Germline V CDR1 and CDR2: MDHEN, SYDVKM. The CDR3 is 16 amino acids. J was trimmed by 4 bases and V by 5 bases; bases with no gene match: 9.

The chain uses TRBV28 and TRBJ1-2, with TRBD1 matching over 11 bases. This TCR came from a man over 45 with active or convalescent COVID-19. Sequencing input: peripheral blood. The CDR3 nucleotides are TGTGCCAGCAGTCTTAGTCGGACAGGGGGCGGCTATGGCTACACCTTC. This codes for CASSLSRTGGGYGYTF.